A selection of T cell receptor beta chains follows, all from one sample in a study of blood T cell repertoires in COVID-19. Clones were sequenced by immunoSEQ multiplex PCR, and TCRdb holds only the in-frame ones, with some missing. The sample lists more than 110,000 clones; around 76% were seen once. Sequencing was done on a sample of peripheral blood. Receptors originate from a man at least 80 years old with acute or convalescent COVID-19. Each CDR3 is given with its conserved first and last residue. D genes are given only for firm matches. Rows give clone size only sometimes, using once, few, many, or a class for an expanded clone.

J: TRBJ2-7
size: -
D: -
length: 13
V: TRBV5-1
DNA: TGCGCCAGCAGCTTAGGGGCGGCCTACGAGCAGTACTTC
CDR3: CASSLGAAYEQYF

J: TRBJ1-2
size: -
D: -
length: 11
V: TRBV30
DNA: TGTGCCTGGAGCCAGGCCTATGGCTACACCTTC
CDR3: CAWSQAYGYTF

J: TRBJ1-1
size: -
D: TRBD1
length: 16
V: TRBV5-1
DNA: TGCGCCAGCAGCGTGGGACAGACCCAAGTGATGACTGAAGCTTTCTTT
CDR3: CASSVGQTQVMTEAFF

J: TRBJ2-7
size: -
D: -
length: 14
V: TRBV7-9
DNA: TGTGCCAGCAGTTCTCAGGGGGGAAGCTACGAGCAGTACTTC
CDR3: CASSSQGGSYEQYF

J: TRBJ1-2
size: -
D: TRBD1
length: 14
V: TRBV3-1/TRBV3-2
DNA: TGTGCCAGCAGTCGGACAGGGATCTTAGATGGCTACACCTTC
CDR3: CASSRTGILDGYTF

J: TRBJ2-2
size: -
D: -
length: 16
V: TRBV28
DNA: TGTGCCAGCAGCCCTCCTCACCCTACGAACACCGGGGAGCTGTTTTTT
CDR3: CASSPPHPTNTGELFF

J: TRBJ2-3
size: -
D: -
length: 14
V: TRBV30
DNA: TGTGCCTGGAGTGTAGGGGGACCCACAGATACGCAGTATTTT
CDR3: CAWSVGGPTDTQYF

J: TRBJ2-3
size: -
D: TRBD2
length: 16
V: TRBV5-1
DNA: TGCGCCAGCAGCTTGGCCGGGCTAGCGGGGGGCAATACGCAGTATTTT
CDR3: CASSLAGLAGGNTQYF

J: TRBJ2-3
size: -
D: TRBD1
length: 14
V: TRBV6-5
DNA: TGTGCCAGCAGTTCGACAGGGGGAGGAGATACGCAGTATTTT
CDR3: CASSSTGGGDTQYF

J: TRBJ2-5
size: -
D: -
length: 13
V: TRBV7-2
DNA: TGTGCCAGCAGCCCGGTTGAGGGAGAGACCCAGTACTTC
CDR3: CASSPVEGETQYF

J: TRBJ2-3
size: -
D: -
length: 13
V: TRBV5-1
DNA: TGCGCCAGCAGCGCCAGGGGCTTGGATACGCAGTATTTT
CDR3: CASSARGLDTQYF

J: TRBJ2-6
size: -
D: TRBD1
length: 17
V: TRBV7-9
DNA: TGTGCCAGCAGCTTGCGACAGGGGGCCGCTGGGGCCAACGTCCTGACTTTC
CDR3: CASSLRQGAAGANVLTF

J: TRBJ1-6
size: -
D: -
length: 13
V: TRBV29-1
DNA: TGCAGCGTAAGACAGGACTATAATTCACCCCTCCACTTT
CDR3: CSVRQDYNSPLHF

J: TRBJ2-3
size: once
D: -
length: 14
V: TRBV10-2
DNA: TGCGCCAGCAGTGAGTCTACTCGACTGGATACGCAGTATTTT
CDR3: CASSESTRLDTQYF

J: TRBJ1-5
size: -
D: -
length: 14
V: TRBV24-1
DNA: TGTGCCACCAGTGAGGTAGGGGGCAATCAGCCCCAGCATTTT
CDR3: CATSEVGGNQPQHF

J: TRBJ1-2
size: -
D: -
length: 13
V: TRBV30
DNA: TGTGCCTGGAGTGCGTCTGCTAACTATGGCTACACCTTC
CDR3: CAWSASANYGYTF

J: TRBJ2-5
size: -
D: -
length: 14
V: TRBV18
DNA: TGTGCCAGCTCACCAAGTGTAAGAGAGGAGACCCAGTACTTC
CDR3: CASSPSVREETQYF

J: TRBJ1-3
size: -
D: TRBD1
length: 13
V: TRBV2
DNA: TGTGCCAGCAGTGGACAGGGTCGAAACACCATATATTTT
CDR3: CASSGQGRNTIYF

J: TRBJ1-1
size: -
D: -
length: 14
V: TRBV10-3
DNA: TGTGCCATCAGTGACCTGACTGGGAACACTGAAGCTTTCTTT
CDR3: CAISDLTGNTEAFF

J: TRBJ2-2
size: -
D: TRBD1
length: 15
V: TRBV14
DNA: TGTGCCAGCAGCCGGGACAGGGGGTTTACCGGGGAGCTGTTTTTT
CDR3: CASSRDRGFTGELFF

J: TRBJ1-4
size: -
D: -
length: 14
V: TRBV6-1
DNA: TGTGCCAGCAGTGAAGCGTCAGATAATGAAAAACTGTTTTTT
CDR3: CASSEASDNEKLFF

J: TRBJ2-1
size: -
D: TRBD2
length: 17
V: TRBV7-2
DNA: TGTGCCAGCAGCTTAATAGGTTGGCTAGCGGGGAACAATGAGCAGTTCTTC
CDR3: CASSLIGWLAGNNEQFF

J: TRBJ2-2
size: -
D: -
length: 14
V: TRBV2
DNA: TGTGCCAGCAGTGGGGGGACTGACACCGGGGAGCTGTTTTTT
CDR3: CASSGGTDTGELFF

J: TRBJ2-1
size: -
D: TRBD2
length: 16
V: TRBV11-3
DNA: TGTGCCAGCAGCTTAGGGACTAGCGGGACGCACAATGAGCAGTTCTTC
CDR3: CASSLGTSGTHNEQFF

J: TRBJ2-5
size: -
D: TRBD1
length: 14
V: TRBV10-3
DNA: TGTGCCATCAGTGGGGACAGAGGACAAGAGACCCAGTACTTC
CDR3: CAISGDRGQETQYF

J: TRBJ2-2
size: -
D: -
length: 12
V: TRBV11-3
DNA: TGTGCCAGCAGCTCTAACACCGGGGAGCTGTTTTTT
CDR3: CASSSNTGELFF

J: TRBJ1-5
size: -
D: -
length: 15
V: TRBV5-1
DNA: TGCGCCAGCAGGCGGGGGGGGGCAGGCAATCAGCCCCAGCATTTT
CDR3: CASRRGGAGNQPQHF

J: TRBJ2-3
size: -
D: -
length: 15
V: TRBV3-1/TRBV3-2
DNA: TGTGCCAGCAGTCAACCTTCAGTGGCCACAGATACGCAGTATTTT
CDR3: CASSQPSVATDTQYF

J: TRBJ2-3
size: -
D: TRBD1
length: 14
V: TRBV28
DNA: TGTGCCAGCAGTTTAACAGGGGGCGCAGATACGCAGTATTTT
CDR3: CASSLTGGADTQYF

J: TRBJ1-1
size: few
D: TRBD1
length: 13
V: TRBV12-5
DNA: TGTGCTAGTGGTCCGGGGACAGGGGCGAAGCTTTTCTTT
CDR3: CASGPGTGAKLFF

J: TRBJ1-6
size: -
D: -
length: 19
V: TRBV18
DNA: TGTGCCAGCTCACCATTAGGTGGAGCTGCAAGCTCCTATAATTCACCCCTCCACTTT
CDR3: CASSPLGGAASSYNSPLHF

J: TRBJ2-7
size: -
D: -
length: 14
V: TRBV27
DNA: TGTGCCAGCAGTTTGACAGTAAGAGCCTACGAGCAGTACTTC
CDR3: CASSLTVRAYEQYF

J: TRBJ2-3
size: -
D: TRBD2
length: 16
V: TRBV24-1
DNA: TGTGCCACCAGTGATTTTTCGGGAGGGGCGAGGCATACGCAGTATTTT
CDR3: CATSDFSGGARHTQYF

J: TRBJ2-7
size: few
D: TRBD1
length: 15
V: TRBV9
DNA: TGTGCCAGCAGCCCCCACGGACAGGGGCCCTACGAGCAGTACTTC
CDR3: CASSPHGQGPYEQYF

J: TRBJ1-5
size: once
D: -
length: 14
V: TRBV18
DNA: TGTGCCAGCTCACCTTCCGGGGGAAATCAGCCCCAGCATTTT
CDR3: CASSPSGGNQPQHF

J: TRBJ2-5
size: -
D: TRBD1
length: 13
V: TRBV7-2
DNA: TGTGCCAGCAGTTCCACAGGGGCTGAGACCCAGTACTTC
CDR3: CASSSTGAETQYF

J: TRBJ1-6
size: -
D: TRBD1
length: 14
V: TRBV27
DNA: TGTGCCAGCAGTTTAGACAGGGTTAATTCACCCCTCCACTTT
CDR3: CASSLDRVNSPLHF

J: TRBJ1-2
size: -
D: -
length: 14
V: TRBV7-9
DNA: TGTGCCAGCAGTCAGCCCCCAATGGGGCATGGCTACACCTTC
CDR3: CASSQPPMGHGYTF

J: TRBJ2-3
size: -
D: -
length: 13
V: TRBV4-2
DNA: TGTGCCAGCAGCCAAGATCTTGCAGATACGCAGTATTTT
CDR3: CASSQDLADTQYF

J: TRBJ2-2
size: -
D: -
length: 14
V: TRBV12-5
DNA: TGTGCTAGAACCAGGCGGGCACGGACCGGGGAGCTGTTTTTT
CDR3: CARTRRARTGELFF

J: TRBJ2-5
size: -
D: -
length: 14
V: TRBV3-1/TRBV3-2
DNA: TGTGCCAGCAGCCAAGAATCGGGAAAAGAGACCCAGTACTTC
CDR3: CASSQESGKETQYF

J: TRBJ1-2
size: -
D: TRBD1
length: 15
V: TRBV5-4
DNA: TGTGCCAGCAGCCTGTCCCGGGACAGGGTCTATGGCTACACCTTC
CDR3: CASSLSRDRVYGYTF

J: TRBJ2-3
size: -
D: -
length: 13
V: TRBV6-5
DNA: TGTGCCAGCAGTTACTCGGGGCCGAATACGCAGTATTTT
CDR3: CASSYSGPNTQYF

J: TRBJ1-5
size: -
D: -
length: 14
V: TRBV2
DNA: TGTGCCAGCAGTGAACAGACATTAAATCAGCCCCAGCATTTT
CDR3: CASSEQTLNQPQHF

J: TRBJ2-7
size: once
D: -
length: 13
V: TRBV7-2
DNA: TGTGCCAGCAGCACGGACAGCTCCTACGAGCAGTACTTC
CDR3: CASSTDSSYEQYF

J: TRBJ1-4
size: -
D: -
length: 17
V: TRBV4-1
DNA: TGCGCCAGCAGCCAAGGAATTCGGCAGGCCCTTAATGAAAAACTGTTTTTT
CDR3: CASSQGIRQALNEKLFF

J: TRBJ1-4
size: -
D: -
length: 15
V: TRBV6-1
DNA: TGTGCCAGCAGTGAACATACGGGGGTTGGTGAAAAACTGTTTTTT
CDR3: CASSEHTGVGEKLFF

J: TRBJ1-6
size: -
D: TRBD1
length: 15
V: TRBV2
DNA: TGTGCCAGCAGTGAAAGGACAGGGGATCTGCAGTCCCTCCACTTT
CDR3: CASSERTGDLQSLHF

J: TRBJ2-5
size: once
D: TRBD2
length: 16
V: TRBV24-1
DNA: TGTGCCACCAGTGATCCTTCTAGCGGGGGGTTTGAGACCCAGTACTTC
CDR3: CATSDPSSGGFETQYF

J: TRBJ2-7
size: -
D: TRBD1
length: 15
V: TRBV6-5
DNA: TGTGCCAGCAGGAGGGGACAGGGGGCTTCCTACGAGCAGTACTTC
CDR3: CASRRGQGASYEQYF

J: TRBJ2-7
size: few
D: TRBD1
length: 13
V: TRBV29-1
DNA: TGCAGCGCCATAGGGGACAGCTCCTACGAGCAGTACTTC
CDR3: CSAIGDSSYEQYF

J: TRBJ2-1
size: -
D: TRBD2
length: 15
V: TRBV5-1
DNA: TGCGCCAGCAGCTTGGCTAGCGGGGGGTACAATGAGCAGTTCTTC
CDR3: CASSLASGGYNEQFF

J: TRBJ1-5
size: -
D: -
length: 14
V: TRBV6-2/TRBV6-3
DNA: TGTGCCAGCAGTCCCGGACACAGCAATCAGCCCCAGCATTTT
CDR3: CASSPGHSNQPQHF

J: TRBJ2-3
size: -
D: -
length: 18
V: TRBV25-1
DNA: TGTGCCAGCAGTGAATGGGGGCTGAAGGACAGAAGCACAGATACGCAGTATTTT
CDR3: CASSEWGLKDRSTDTQYF

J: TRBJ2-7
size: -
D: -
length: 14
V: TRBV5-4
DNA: TGTGCCAGCAGCTTGGGCCAGGGATCCTACGAGCAGTACTTC
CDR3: CASSLGQGSYEQYF